The 27 T cell receptor beta chains below were found in one sample sequenced in a study of blood T cell repertoires in COVID-19. Libraries were prepared by immunoSEQ multiplex PCR; TCRdb keeps only in-frame clonotypes and omits some of them. This repertoire shows fewer than 300,000 clones, about 93% found once; its top ten account for 1% to 1.3%. The sequenced material came from PBMCs or T cells enriched from blood (not recorded which). The receptors originated from a woman aged 25 to 39 who had recovered from COVID-19.

This clone was found once. This chain joins TRBV19 and TRBJ1-4; TRBD1 matches 8 bases. The CDR3 consists of 17 residues. V trimming: 3 bases; J trimming: 4 bases; junction bases outside the gene matches: 10. Germline V gives CDR1 LNHDA, CDR2 SQIVND (reference sequence). CDR3 sequence reads: CASSMTSGTGLNEKLFF. The CDR3, as DNA: TGTGCCAGTAGTATGACATCCGGGACAGGACTTAATGAAAAACTGTTTTTT.

This clone occurred once. The rearrangement joins TRBV7-3 to TRBJ1-6; TRBD1 aligns across 7 bases. V trimming: 0 bases; J trimming: 7 bases; junction bases outside the gene matches: 9. CDR1 SGHTA and CDR2 FQGTGA come from the germline V gene. The CDR3 runs to 17 residues. CDR3 region: CASSLTGTEARNSPLHF. The CDR3 coding sequence is TGTGCCAGCAGCTTAACCGGGACAGAGGCTAGGAATTCACCCCTCCACTTT.

This clone is a singleton in its sample. This chain links TRBV5-8 with TRBJ2-1, with TRBD2 identical over 9 bases. This CDR3 has 18 residues. V trimming: 3 bases; J trimming: 3 bases; junction bases outside the gene matches: 13. From germline, CDR1 is SGHTS and CDR2 YDEGEE. CDR3 nucleotides: TGTGCCAGCAGCTCCCCCCCCTTAGCGGGAGACTTCTACAATGAGCAGTTCTTC. Translation: CASSSPPLAGDFYNEQFF.

The chain is built from TRBV6-5 and TRBJ1-6, with 7 bases lining up with TRBD1. With 0 bases clipped from V and 7 bases from J, the junction kept 3 bases outside the gene matches. Germline-derived CDR1 and CDR2 are MNHEY and SVGAGI. The CDR3 length is 15 residues. DNA for the CDR3: TGTGCCAGCAGTTACTCGGGGACAGCGAATTCACCCCTCCACTTT. Protein product: CASSYSGTANSPLHF.

The chain recombines TRBV2 with TRBJ1-1; D is undetermined. This CDR3 has 15 amino acids. Germline V gene sequence: CDR1 SNHLY, CDR2 FYNNEI. The V end was cut by 4 bases, the J end by 0 bases, with 12 bases between. CDR3: CASSGLVILNTEAFF. The CDR3 nucleotides are TGTGCCAGCAGTGGACTGGTGATTCTGAACACTGAAGCTTTCTTT.

V is TRBV7-9 and J is TRBJ1-2; D gene unclear. The ends were cut back, 2 bases at V and 4 bases at J, with 11 bases in the middle. The CDR3 has 14 residues. Germline CDR1 is SEHNR and CDR2 is FQNEAQ (reference sequence). The chain's CDR3 is CASSLTQATYGYTF. The CDR3 nucleotides read TGTGCCAGCAGCTTAACGCAGGCCACCTATGGCTACACCTTC. Full variable domain (missing parts from reference TRBV7-9 and TRBJ1-2): DTGVSQNPRHKITKRGQNVTFRCDPISEHNRLYWYRQTLGQGPEFLTYFQNEAQLEKSRLLSDRFSAERPKGSFSTLEIQRTEQGDSAMYLCASSLTQATYGYTFGSGTRLTVV.

The chain has TRBV10-3 and TRBJ2-1; possible D gene TRBD1, 6 bases. The CDR3 sequence is 15 residues long. Germline CDR1 ENHRY, CDR2 SYGVKD. The V and J ends lost 0 bases and 10 bases respectively, with 16 bases between them. The CDR3 here is CAISESTGRGEEQFF. In DNA form, the CDR3 reads TGTGCCATCAGTGAGTCGACGGGCAGGGGAGAGGAGCAGTTCTTC.

The chain couples TRBV28 to TRBJ1-6; 7 bases fit TRBD1. Looked up from germline, CDR1 is MDHEN and CDR2 is SYDVKM. With 6 bases clipped from V and 10 bases from J, the junction kept 3 bases outside the gene matches. The CDR3 has 12 amino acids. The CDR3: CASRVQGSPLHF. CDR3 DNA sequence: TGTGCCAGCAGGGTACAGGGGTCACCCCTCCACTTT. Together with reference TRBV28 and TRBJ1-6, the CDR3 gives the full variable domain: DVKVTQSSRYLVKRTGEKVFLECVQDMDHENMFWYRQDPGLGLRLIYFSYDVKMKEKGDIPEGYSVSREKKERFSLILESASTNQTSMYLCASRVQGSPLHFGNGTRLTVT.

The V and J genes are TRBV6-4 and TRBJ1-3; possible D gene TRBD1, 5 bases. Germline CDR1 reads MRHNA; CDR2 reads SNTAGT. This CDR3 is built from 15 residues. The ends were cut back, 2 bases at V and 3 bases at J, with 11 bases in the middle. CDR3 DNA: TGTGCCAGCAGTGACGGTCAGGGAGGTGGAAACACCATATATTTT. As protein: CASSDGQGGGNTIYF.

This chain links TRBV4-1 with TRBJ2-7; 9 positions match TRBD1. From germline, CDR1 is MGHRA and CDR2 YSYEKL. V lost 4 bases, J lost 8 bases, and 12 bases stayed unmatched. This CDR3 spans 15 amino acids. This CDR3 is CASSPLGQGIVKQYF. The CDR3 nucleotides are TGCGCCAGCAGCCCTCTCGGACAGGGGATTGTCAAGCAGTACTTC.

The rearrangement links TRBV5-6 to TRBJ2-4; D is possibly TRBD2 (5 bases). CDR3 length: 15 amino acids. Germline V gene data show CDR1 as SGHDT and CDR2 as YYEEEE. The V end lost 1 base, the J end lost 2 bases, and 10 bases lay between the germline ends. CDR3 protein: CASSLLASPKNIQYF. The CDR3 DNA is TGTGCCAGCAGCTTGTTGGCTAGCCCCAAAAACATTCAGTACTTC.

The chain carries TRBV5-4 and TRBJ2-5; the match to TRBD1 covers 7 bases. J gave up 1 base and V 7 bases, and 7 bases lay outside the gene matches. CDR1 SGHNT and CDR2 YYREEE come from the germline V gene (reference sequence). The CDR3 covers 14 residues. CDR3 loop: CASGPGTAQETQYF. The CDR3 DNA reads TGTGCCAGCGGGCCTGGGACAGCCCAAGAGACCCAGTACTTC.

The chain couples TRBV6-5 to TRBJ1-3, with a weak D call TRBD1 (6 bases). Trimming removed 5 bases at V and 1 base at J, with 12 bases between. CDR3 length: 15 residues. The germline CDR1 and CDR2 sequences are MNHEY and SVGAGI. The CDR3 sequence is CASSLRDKSGNTIYF. In nucleotides, the CDR3 is TGTGCCAGCAGTCTCCGGGACAAATCTGGAAACACCATATATTTT.

The V gene is TRBV28, the J gene TRBJ1-1; possible D gene TRBD1, 5 bases. There are 15 residues in the CDR3. The germline V gene has CDR1 MDHEN and CDR2 SYDVKM. Deletions cut 2 bases from V and 0 bases from J, with 10 bases between. CDR3 bases: TGTGCCAGCAGTTTAGGGGGGAAGGTGAACACTGAAGCTTTCTTT. Translating gives CASSLGGKVNTEAFF. The full variable domain, completed using reference TRBV28 and TRBJ1-1, is DVKVTQSSRYLVKRTGEKVFLECVQDMDHENMFWYRQDPGLGLRLIYFSYDVKMKEKGDIPEGYSVSREKKERFSLILESASTNQTSMYLCASSLGGKVNTEAFFGQGTRLTVV.

The chain recombines TRBV5-1 with TRBJ1-2, with 7 bases aligning to TRBD1. Germline CDR1 is SGHRS and CDR2 is YFSETQ. The CDR3 has 12 residues. The V and J ends lost 3 bases and 8 bases, in that order; junction bases with no gene match: 4. The CDR3 sequence is CASSWDSHGYTF. CDR3 coding DNA: TGCGCCAGCAGCTGGGACAGCCACGGCTACACCTTC.

The CDR3 bases are TGTGCCAGCAGCGTAGGGCAGGGGAGAGGCACTGAAGCTTTCTTT. Translated, it gives CASSVGQGRGTEAFF. The rearrangement uses TRBV9 and TRBJ1-1; TRBD1 is a possible D gene (6 bases). The CDR3 is 15 residues long. Looked up from germline, CDR1 is SGDLS and CDR2 is YYNGEE. Trimming removed 0 bases from V and 4 bases from J, with 13 bases in between. Based on the CDR3 plus reference TRBV9 and TRBJ1-1, the full variable domain is DSGVTQTPKHLITATGQRVTLRCSPRSGDLSVYWYQQSLDQGLQFLIQYYNGEERAKGNILERFSAQQFPDLHSELNLSSLELGDSALYFCASSVGQGRGTEAFFGQGTRLTVV.

The rearrangement uses TRBV2 and TRBJ2-2; a possible D gene is TRBD2 (5 bases). The CDR3 is 13 amino acids. Trimming shortened V by 7 bases and J by 4 bases, and 10 bases separated the two germline ends. Looked up from germline, CDR1 is SNHLY and CDR2 is FYNNEI. The CDR3 is CASKETTTGELFF. As DNA, the CDR3 is TGTGCCAGCAAGGAGACTACCACCGGGGAGCTGTTTTTT.

The J gene is TRBJ2-2, the V gene TRBV16; 7 bases are a match to TRBD2. Germline CDR1 reads KGHSY; CDR2 reads FQNENV. The CDR3 covers 15 residues. With 4 bases clipped from V and 4 bases from J, the junction kept 6 bases outside the gene matches. As DNA, the CDR3 is TGTGCCAGCAGCCTGGGAGGGACTACCACCGGGGAGCTGTTTTTT. Protein sequence: CASSLGGTTTGELFF.

V is TRBV30 and J is TRBJ1-2; D may be TRBD1 (5 bases). V lost 3 bases and J 2 bases, leaving 13 bases between the germline ends. CDR3 size: 14 residues. Germline CDR1 reads GTSNPN; CDR2 reads SVGIG (reference sequence). As DNA, the CDR3 is TGTGCCTGGAGACCGGGACTGAGAAACTATGGCTACACCTTC. It translates to CAWRPGLRNYGYTF.

This clone was picked up a small number of times. CDR3 residues: CASSLDGENYGYTF. DNA for the CDR3: TGTGCCAGCAGCTTAGACGGGGAAAACTATGGCTACACCTTC. The chain recombines TRBV7-2 with TRBJ1-2; no firm D call. Trimming removed 1 base at V and 2 bases at J, with 8 bases between. The V gene's germline CDR1 is SGHTA and CDR2 FQGNSA. The CDR3 has 14 residues.

CDR3 loop: CAWSESGRNRETQYF. The CDR3 region has the DNA TGTGCCTGGAGTGAGAGCGGGAGAAATAGGGAGACCCAGTACTTC. The gene calls are TRBV30 and TRBJ2-5, with 8 bases matching TRBD2. CDR1 GTSNPN and CDR2 SVGIG come from the germline V gene (reference sequence). V was pared by 1 base and J by 5 bases, with 9 bases of the junction left unmatched. This CDR3 spans 15 amino acids.

V gene TRBV20-1 combines with J gene TRBJ2-1; D is unresolved. V dropped 3 bases and J dropped 0 bases, with 12 bases sitting between them. Germline lookup yields CDR1 DFQATT and CDR2 SNEGSKA (reference sequence). The length of the CDR3 is 15 residues. This CDR3 reads CSASSRPTSYNEQFF. In nucleotides, the CDR3 is TGCAGTGCTAGTTCTAGACCGACCTCCTACAATGAGCAGTTCTTC.

This chain links TRBV9 with TRBJ2-7, with D possibly matching TRBD2 (6 bases). The CDR3 extends over 12 amino acids. CDR1 is SGDLS and CDR2 is YYNGEE in the germline V gene. Trimming stripped 5 bases from V and 6 bases from J, with 12 bases between. CDR3 DNA: TGTGCCAGCAGTCCTGGGGGGAGCGAGCAGTACTTC. It specifies CASSPGGSEQYF.

The rearrangement joins TRBV3-1 (or the pseudogene TRBV3-2) to TRBJ2-1; 11 bases align to TRBD2. In germline, CDR1 is LGHDT, CDR2 YNNKEL (reference sequence). Losses at the gene ends were 0 bases for V and 7 bases for J; bases not matched to a gene: 2. The CDR3 runs 15 residues. The CDR3 region is CASSQERLAGNEQFF. The CDR3 DNA sequence: TGTGCCAGCAGCCAAGAGCGACTAGCGGGGAATGAGCAGTTCTTC.

The rearrangement joins TRBV7-9 to TRBJ1-6; 9 positions agree with TRBD1. With V trimmed by 4 bases and J by 9 bases, 4 bases remained unmatched. The CDR3 loop spans 14 amino acids. Looked up from germline, CDR1 is SEHNR and CDR2 is FQNEAQ (reference sequence). CDR3 amino acids: CASSSGQGGSPLHF. For the CDR3, the DNA is TGTGCCAGCAGCTCGGGACAGGGAGGTTCACCCCTCCACTTT.

V gene TRBV11-2 combines with J gene TRBJ2-7, with 7 positions matching TRBD2. This CDR3 is built from 15 residues. Trimming took 3 bases from V and 4 from J; bases not matched to a gene: 9. The V gene's germline CDR1 is SGHAT and CDR2 FQNNGV. CDR3 loop: CASSLGSGLPYEQYF. The CDR3 DNA reads TGTGCCAGCAGCTTGGGATCGGGACTACCATACGAGCAGTACTTC.

The V call is TRBV27, the J call TRBJ1-2; D unresolved. The V gene's germline CDR1 is MNHEY and CDR2 SMNVEV (reference sequence). V gave up 7 bases and J gave up 5 bases, with 5 bases separating them. The CDR3 contains 10 residues. CDR3 coding DNA: TGTGCCAGCACCCATTATGGCTACACCTTC. This gives the protein CASTHYGYTF.